A single sample gave rise to the 4 T cell receptor beta chains below, sequenced in a study of cytomegalovirus exposure and HLA in healthy donors. This PCR relied on a set of 60 Vbeta primers and 13 Jbeta primers. Using immunoSEQ multiplex PCR, the repertoire was profiled, and TCRdb retains in-frame clones only, with some absent. Recorded for this sample: 220,000 or so clones. The sequencing sample was made of PBMCs. The receptors were gathered from a girl aged 2 to 9 in good health and CMV-seropositive.

This sequence joins TRBV5-1 and TRBJ1-4; D is possibly TRBD1 (6 bases). The germline V gene has CDR1 SGHRS and CDR2 YFSETQ. This CDR3 comprises 15 residues. V was cut by 4 bases and J by 1 base, with 11 bases left in between. The CDR3 sequence is CASSGGGETNEKLFF. In nucleotides, the CDR3 is TGCGCCAGCAGCGGGGGCGGCGAAACTAATGAAAAACTGTTTTTT.

Turning to this clone: At one end the junction does not follow the germline gene, possibly because of a read error. The DNA for the CDR3 is TGCGCCGGCAGCCAAGAGGGGGCAGGAGATGAAAAACTGTTTTTT. Translating gives CAGSQEGAGDEKLFF. The genes are TRBV4-1 and TRBJ1-4; 7 nucleotides match TRBD1. Germline V CDR1 and CDR2: MGHRA, YSYEKL. The CDR3 has 15 amino acids.

V gene TRBV2 combines with J gene TRBJ2-5, with 7 bases lining up with TRBD2. The CDR3 runs 15 residues. The ends lost 4 bases at V and 4 bases at J; junction bases unmatched: 9. Germline V gene sequence: CDR1 SNHLY, CDR2 FYNNEI. CDR3 sequence (DNA): TGTGCCAGCAGTGGGGCGGGAGCCATTGGAGAGACCCAGTACTTC. Protein product: CASSGAGAIGETQYF.

The chain recombines TRBV11-2 with TRBJ2-3, with D perhaps TRBD2 (6 bases). Trimming stripped 3 bases from V and 0 bases from J, with 16 bases between. This CDR3 contains 17 residues. Per the germline V gene, CDR1 is SGHAT and CDR2 is FQNNGV. CDR3 bases: TGTGCCAGCAGCTTCCCATGGGGGGAAGCTAGCACAGATACGCAGTATTTT. As protein: CASSFPWGEASTDTQYF.